This T cell receptor beta chain derives from a study of patients and donors after allogeneic stem cell transplantation. This clonotype was recorded many times. TCRdb reanalysed the RT-PCR reads using MiXCR and keeps one entry per CDR3 protein. The sample lists roughly 880,000 distinct CDR3 sequences; about 20% were seen once. This TCR was recovered from a human donor who was either an allogeneic HSCT recipient or a stem cell or donor lymphocyte infusion donor (not recorded which). It is not recorded whose cells these are; they may come from a transplant donor. The sequencing input was blood, either unsorted or a sorted T cell fraction (not recorded which).

Here the CDR3 reads CSARSSRETQYF. In nucleotides, the CDR3 is TGCAGTGCTAGGTCGTCGAGAGAGACCCAGTACTTC. The rearrangement links TRBV20-1 to TRBJ2-5; D ambiguous. The V end lost 3 bases, the J end lost 4 bases, and 9 bases lay between the germline ends. Germline CDR1 and CDR2: DFQATT and SNEGSKA (reference sequence). The CDR3 runs to 12 residues.